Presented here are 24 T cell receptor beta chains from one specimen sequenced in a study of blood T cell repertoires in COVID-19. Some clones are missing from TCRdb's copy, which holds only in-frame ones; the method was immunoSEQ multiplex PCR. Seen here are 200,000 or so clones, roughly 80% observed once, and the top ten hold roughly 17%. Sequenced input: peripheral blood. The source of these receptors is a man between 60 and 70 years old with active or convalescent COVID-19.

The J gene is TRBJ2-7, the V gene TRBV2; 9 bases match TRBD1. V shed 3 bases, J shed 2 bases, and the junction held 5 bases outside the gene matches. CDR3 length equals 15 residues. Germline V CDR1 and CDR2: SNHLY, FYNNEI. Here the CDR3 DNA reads TGTGCCAGCAGTGACGGGACAGGGCCCCCCTACGAGCAGTACTTC. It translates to CASSDGTGPPYEQYF.

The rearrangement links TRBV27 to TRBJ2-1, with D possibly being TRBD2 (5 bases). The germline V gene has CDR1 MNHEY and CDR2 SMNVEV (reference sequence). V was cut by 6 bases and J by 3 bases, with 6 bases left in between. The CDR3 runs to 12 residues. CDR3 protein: CASRTSYNEQFF. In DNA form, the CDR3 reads TGTGCCAGCAGAACTAGCTACAATGAGCAGTTCTTC.

The chain's CDR3 is CASSPRDYSSGDEQFF. Here the CDR3 DNA reads TGTGCCAGCAGTCCGAGGGACTACTCATCGGGTGATGAGCAGTTCTTC. The chain links TRBV28 to TRBJ2-1, with 7 nucleotides matching TRBD2. Germline loops: CDR1 MDHEN, CDR2 SYDVKM. J was trimmed by 8 bases and V by 5 bases; bases with no gene match: 15. CDR3 size: 16 residues.

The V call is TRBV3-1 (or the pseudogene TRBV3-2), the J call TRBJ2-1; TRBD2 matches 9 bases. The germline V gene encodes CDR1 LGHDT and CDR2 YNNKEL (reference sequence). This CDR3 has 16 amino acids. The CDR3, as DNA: TGTGCGGCGGGAGGGAGAAAAGGCAATACCGACAATGAGCAGTTCTTC. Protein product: CAAGGRKGNTDNEQFF.

DNA for the CDR3: TGCGCCAGCAGCCTTCTACAGGGGTTAAGTAGCGCCTACGAGCAGTACTTC. Its protein is CASSLLQGLSSAYEQYF. The chain recombines TRBV4-1 with TRBJ2-7; 7 positions match TRBD1. The trim removed 4 bases at V and 2 bases at J, leaving 14 bases unmatched. The CDR3 has 17 residues. Germline loops: CDR1 MGHRA, CDR2 YSYEKL.

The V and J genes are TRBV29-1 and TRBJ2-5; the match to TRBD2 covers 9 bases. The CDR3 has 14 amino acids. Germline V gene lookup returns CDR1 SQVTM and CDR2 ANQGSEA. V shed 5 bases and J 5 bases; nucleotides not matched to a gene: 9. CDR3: CSVPAGGSGETQYF. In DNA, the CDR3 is TGCAGCGTTCCCGCGGGAGGGAGTGGGGAGACCCAGTACTTC.

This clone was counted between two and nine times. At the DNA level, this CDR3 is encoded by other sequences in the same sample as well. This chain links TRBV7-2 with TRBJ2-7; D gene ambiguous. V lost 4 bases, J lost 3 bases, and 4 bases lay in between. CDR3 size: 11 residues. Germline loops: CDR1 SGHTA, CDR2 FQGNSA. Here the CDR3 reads CASSSLYEQYF. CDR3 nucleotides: TGTGCCAGCAGCTCCCTCTACGAGCAGTACTTC.

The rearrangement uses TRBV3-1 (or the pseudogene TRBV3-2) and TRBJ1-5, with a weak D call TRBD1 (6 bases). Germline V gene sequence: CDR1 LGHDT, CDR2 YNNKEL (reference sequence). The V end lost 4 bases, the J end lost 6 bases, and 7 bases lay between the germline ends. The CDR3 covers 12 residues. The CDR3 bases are TGTGCCAGCAGCCGAGGGGGTCAGCCCCAGCATTTT. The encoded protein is CASSRGGQPQHF.

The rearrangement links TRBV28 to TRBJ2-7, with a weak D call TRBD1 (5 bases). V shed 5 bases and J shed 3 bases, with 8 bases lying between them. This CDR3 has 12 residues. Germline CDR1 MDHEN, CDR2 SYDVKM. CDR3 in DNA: TGTGCCAGCAGTCCCGACAGCTACGAGCAGTACTTC. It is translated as CASSPDSYEQYF.

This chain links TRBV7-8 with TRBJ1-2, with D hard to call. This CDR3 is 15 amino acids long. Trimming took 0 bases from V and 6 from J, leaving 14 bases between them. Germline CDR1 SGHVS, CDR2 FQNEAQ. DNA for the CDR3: TGTGCCAGCAGCTTAGCTAGTCAAGGGAGGGATGGCTACACCTTC. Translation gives CASSLASQGRDGYTF.

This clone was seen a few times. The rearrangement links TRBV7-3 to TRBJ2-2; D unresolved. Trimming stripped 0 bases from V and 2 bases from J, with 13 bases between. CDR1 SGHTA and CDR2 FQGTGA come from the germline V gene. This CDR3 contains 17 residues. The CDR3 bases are TGTGCCAGCAGCTTAACGGGCCCATCACCTAACACCGGGGAGCTGTTTTTT. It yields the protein CASSLTGPSPNTGELFF.

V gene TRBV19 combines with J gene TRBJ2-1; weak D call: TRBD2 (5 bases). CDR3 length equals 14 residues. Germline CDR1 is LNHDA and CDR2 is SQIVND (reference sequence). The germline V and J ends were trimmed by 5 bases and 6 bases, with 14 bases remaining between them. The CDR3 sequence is CASSPAPRGNEQFF. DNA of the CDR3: TGTGCCAGTAGTCCAGCGCCCCGGGGCAATGAGCAGTTCTTC. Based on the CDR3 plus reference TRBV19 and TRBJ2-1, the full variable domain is DGGITQSPKYLFRKEGQNVTLSCEQNLNHDAMYWYRQDPGQGLRLIYYSQIVNDFQKGDIAEGYSVSREKKESFPLTVTSAQKNPTAFYLCASSPAPRGNEQFFGPGTRLTVL.

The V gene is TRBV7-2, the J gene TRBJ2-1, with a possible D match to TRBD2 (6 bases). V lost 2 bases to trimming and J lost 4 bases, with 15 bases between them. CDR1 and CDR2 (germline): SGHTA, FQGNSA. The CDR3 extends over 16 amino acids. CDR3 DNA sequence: TGTGCCAGCAGCTTAAGAGCTAGCGCACTTTACAATGAGCAGTTCTTC. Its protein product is CASSLRASALYNEQFF.

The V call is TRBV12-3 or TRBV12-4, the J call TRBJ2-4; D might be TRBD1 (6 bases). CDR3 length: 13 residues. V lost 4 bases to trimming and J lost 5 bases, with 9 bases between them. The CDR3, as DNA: TGTGCCAGCAGTTACAGGGCCCAAAACATTCAGTACTTC. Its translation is CASSYRAQNIQYF.

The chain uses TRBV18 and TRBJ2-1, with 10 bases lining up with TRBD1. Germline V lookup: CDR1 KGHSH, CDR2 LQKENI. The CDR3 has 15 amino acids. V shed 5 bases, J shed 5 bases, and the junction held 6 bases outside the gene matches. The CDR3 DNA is TGTGCCAGCTCATTTCGACAGGGGGCTCACAATGAGCAGTTCTTC. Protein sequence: CASSFRQGAHNEQFF.

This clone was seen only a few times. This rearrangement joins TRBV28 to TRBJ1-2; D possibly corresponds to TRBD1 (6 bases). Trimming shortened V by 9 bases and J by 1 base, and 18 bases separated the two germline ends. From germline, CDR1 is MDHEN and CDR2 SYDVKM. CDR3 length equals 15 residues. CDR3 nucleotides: TGTGCCAGTATGTCCGACAGGCGCAATAACTATGGCTACACCTTC. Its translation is CASMSDRRNNYGYTF.

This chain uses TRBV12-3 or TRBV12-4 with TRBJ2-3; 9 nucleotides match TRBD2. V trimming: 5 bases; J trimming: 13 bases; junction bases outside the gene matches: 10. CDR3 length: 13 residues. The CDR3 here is CASSPYAGGPKYF. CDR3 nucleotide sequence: TGTGCCAGCAGTCCCTATGCGGGAGGGCCGAAGTATTTT.

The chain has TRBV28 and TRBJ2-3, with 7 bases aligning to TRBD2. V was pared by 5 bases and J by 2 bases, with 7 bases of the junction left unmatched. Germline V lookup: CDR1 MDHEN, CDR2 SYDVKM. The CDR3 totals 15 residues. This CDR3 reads CASSQPGGHTDTQYF. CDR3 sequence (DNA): TGTGCCAGCAGTCAACCGGGAGGTCACACAGATACGCAGTATTTT.

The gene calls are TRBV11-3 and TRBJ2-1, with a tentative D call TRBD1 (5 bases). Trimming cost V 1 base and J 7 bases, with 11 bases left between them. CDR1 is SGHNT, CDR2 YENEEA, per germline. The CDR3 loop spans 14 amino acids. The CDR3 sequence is CASSLGGPVNEQFF. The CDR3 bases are TGTGCCAGCAGCTTAGGGGGCCCAGTGAATGAGCAGTTCTTC.

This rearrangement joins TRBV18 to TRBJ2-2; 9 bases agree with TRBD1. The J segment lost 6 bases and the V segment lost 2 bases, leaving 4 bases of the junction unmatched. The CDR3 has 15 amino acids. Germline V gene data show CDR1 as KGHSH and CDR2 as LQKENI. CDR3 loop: CASSPVTGGSGELFF. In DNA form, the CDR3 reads TGTGCCAGCTCACCAGTGACAGGGGGGTCCGGGGAGCTGTTTTTT.

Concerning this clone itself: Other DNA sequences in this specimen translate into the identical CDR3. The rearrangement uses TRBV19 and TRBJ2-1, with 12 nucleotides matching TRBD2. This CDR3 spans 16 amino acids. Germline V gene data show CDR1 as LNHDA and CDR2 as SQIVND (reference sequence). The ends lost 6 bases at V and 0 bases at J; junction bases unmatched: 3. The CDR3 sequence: CASSLTSGSSYNEQFF. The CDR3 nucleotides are TGTGCCAGTAGCCTGACTAGCGGGAGCTCCTACAATGAGCAGTTCTTC. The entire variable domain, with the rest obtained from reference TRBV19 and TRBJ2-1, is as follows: DGGITQSPKYLFRKEGQNVTLSCEQNLNHDAMYWYRQDPGQGLRLIYYSQIVNDFQKGDIAEGYSVSREKKESFPLTVTSAQKNPTAFYLCASSLTSGSSYNEQFFGPGTRLTVL.

This CDR3 reads CASTNGRTSSYNEQFF. For the CDR3, the DNA is TGCGCCAGCACCAACGGCCGGACTAGTTCCTACAATGAGCAGTTCTTC. The chain couples TRBV5-1 to TRBJ2-1; 7 bases are shared with TRBD2. The CDR3 has 16 residues. From germline, CDR1 is SGHRS and CDR2 YFSETQ. The V segment lost 6 bases and the J segment 1 base; nucleotides outside the gene matches: 10.

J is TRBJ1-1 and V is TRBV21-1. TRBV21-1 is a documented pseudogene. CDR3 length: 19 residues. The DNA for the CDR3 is TGTGCCAGCAGCAAAGTAAAGAAAAACGGGGGTTTGGGGAACACTGAAGCTTTCTTT. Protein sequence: CASSKVKKNGGLGNTEAFF.

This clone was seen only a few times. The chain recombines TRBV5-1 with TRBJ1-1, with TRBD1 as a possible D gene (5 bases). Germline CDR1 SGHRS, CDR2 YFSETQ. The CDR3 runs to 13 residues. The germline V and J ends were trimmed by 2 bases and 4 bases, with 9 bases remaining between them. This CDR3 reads CASSLQVGTEAFF. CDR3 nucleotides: TGCGCCAGCAGCTTACAGGTGGGCACTGAAGCTTTCTTT. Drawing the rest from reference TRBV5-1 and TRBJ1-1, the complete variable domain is KAGVTQTPRYLIKTRGQQVTLSCSPISGHRSVSWYQQTPGQGLQFLFEYFSETQRNKGNFPGRFSGRQFSNSRSEMNVSTLELGDSALYLCASSLQVGTEAFFGQGTRLTVV.